This TCR beta chain was captured by sequencing in a study of blood T cells in healthy people across ages. A J-beta primer mix and a sample-barcoded 5' primer were used in a second PCR of roughly 7 to 12 cycles. Each CDR3 protein is one row after TCRdb ran MiXCR on the 5' RACE reads. This repertoire shows fewer than 900,000 distinct CDR3 sequences, under 40% found once; its top ten account for roughly 13%. The CDR3 is 18 residues long. The junction had 6 bases not matched to a gene; V was cut back by 1 base and J by 0 bases. The germline gives CDR1 SGHTA, CDR2 FQGNSA. Every participating donor contributed about 10 milliliters of peripheral blood through a draw.

This chain uses TRBV7-2 with TRBJ2-3; 11 bases align to TRBD2. Specimen: blood. The sequence came from a man aged 18 to 30 in good health. In nucleotides, the CDR3 is TGTGCCAGCAGCTTAGTCCTAGCGGGGGGCCTAAGCACAGATACGCAGTATTTT. Encoded protein: CASSLVLAGGLSTDTQYF. Based on the CDR3 plus reference TRBV7-2 and TRBJ2-3, the full variable domain is GAGVSQSPSNKVTEKGKDVELRCDPISGHTALYWYRQSLGQGLEFLIYFQGNSAPDKSGLPSDRFSAERTGGSVSTLTIQRTQQEDSAVYLCASSLVLAGGLSTDTQYFGPGTRLTVL.